What follows is one T cell receptor beta chain and its context. The antigen is not known. Other DNA sequences within the sample encode an identical CDR3. Trimming stripped 4 bases from V and 5 bases from J, with 11 bases between. The CDR3 is made up of 13 amino acids. Germline values: CDR1 SGHDN, CDR2 FVKESK. This specimen belongs to a study of T cell responses to AZD1222 COVID-19 vaccine. The study, taken as a whole, reports: Researchers took repertoire samples only after the peak T cell response had come. Donors were largely white British and mainly female; clonal diversity was possibly underestimated. There were vaccine-associated CD4 TCRs across spike, dominant at 160-218 and 743-854. The study identified only five to seven AZD1222 recipients as seropositive at baseline.

Generated by immunoSEQ multiplex PCR, the TCRdb table keeps only in-frame clones and is missing some. Of under 200,000 clones in the sample, more than 80% were seen once. The receptor was derived from an adult in good health. The chain carries TRBV14 and TRBJ1-2; D perhaps matches TRBD1 (6 bases). The specimen comprised peripheral blood, sampled on day 0 of AZD1222 vaccination. In DNA, the CDR3 is TGTGCCAGCAGCCCCGGGACAACTTATGGCTACACCTTC. It specifies CASSPGTTYGYTF.